This TCR beta chain was recovered during a study of blood T cells in healthy people across ages. The study, taken as a whole, reports: The study found TCR beta diversity correlated strongly with naive T cell percentage. The study found more naive CD4+ cells and higher diversity in long-lived than aged donors.

This clonotype has at least ten counts. Its antigen is undetermined. A second PCR, run for about 7 to 11 cycles, used a sample-barcoded 5' primer plus a J-beta primer mix. Each CDR3 protein gets one entry after TCRdb re-called the 5' RACE reads with MiXCR. In the table there are about 640,000 distinct CDR3 sequences, roughly 30% of which are singletons. V was pared by 0 bases and J by 4 bases, with 4 bases between. Germline CDR1 reads SGHVS; CDR2 reads FQNEAQ. The CDR3 covers 13 residues. Sequencing was performed on blood. This clonotype was obtained from a woman aged 80 or older in good health. The chain is built from TRBV7-8 and TRBJ1-5; D not certain. The DNA for the CDR3 is TGTGCCAGCAGCTTAGCTGTTAATCAGCCCCAGCATTTT. Its translation: CASSLAVNQPQHF.